This entry concerns a single TCR beta chain. TCRdb used MiXCR to reprocess the 5' RACE reads, holding one entry per CDR3 protein. The data contain some 110,000 distinct CDR3 sequences, 10% to 15% of them singletons. Germline CDR1 reads SGHNT; CDR2 reads YYREEE (reference sequence). Between the trimmed V and J ends, which lost 0 bases and 5 bases, there was a span of 9 bases. This CDR3 is 14 amino acids long. This record belongs to a study of spatial heterogeneity in lung cancer. Stated time point: blood at routine non-recurrence follow-up after resection. The authors sequenced whole RNA from tumor, nontumor lung or frozen PBMC without sorting.

This specimen was PBMCs, taken at follow-up. The clonotype was recovered from a male donor with early-stage non-small cell lung cancer. The V call is TRBV5-4, the J call TRBJ2-1; D unresolved. The chain's CDR3 is CASSLVPLNNEQFF. In DNA form, the CDR3 reads TGTGCCAGCAGCTTGGTCCCGTTGAACAATGAGCAGTTCTTC.